This T cell receptor (beta chain) was sequenced during a study of cytomegalovirus exposure and HLA in healthy donors. Whole-study results and caveats: Cytomegalovirus status, reportedly, was diagnosed with high specificity and sensitivity by the classifier. The study put roughly 160 TCR beta chains on its list as cytomegalovirus-associated.

Germline-derived CDR1 and CDR2 are MNHNY and SVGAGI (reference sequence). The ends were cut back, 0 bases at V and 5 bases at J, with 8 bases in the middle. The CDR3 covers 14 residues. A note on this clone: Its target is not known.

The study ran its PCR with 60 Vbeta and 13 Jbeta primers. Assay: immunoSEQ multiplex PCR; the TCRdb copy retains only in-frame clones and omits some. The sample contains some 150,000 clones, 60% to 80% of which appear only once. The receptor was isolated from a man aged 35-49 years in good health and CMV-seropositive. Sequencing used PBMCs. This chain joins TRBV6-6 and TRBJ1-3; D is unclear. The CDR3 DNA reads TGTGCCAGCAGTTACTCAGGAGAACGAAACACCATATATTTT. Translation: CASSYSGERNTIYF.